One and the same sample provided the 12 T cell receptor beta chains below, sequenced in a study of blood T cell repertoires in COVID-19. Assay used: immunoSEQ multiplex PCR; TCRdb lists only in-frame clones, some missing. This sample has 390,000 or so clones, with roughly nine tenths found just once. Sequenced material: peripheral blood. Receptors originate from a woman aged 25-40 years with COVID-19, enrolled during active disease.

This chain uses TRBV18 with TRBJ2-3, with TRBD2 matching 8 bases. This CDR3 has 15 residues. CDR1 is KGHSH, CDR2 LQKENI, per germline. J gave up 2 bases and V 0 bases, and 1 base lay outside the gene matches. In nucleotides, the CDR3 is TGTGCCAGCTCACCACCTAGCGGGACCACAGATACGCAGTATTTT. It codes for CASSPPSGTTDTQYF.

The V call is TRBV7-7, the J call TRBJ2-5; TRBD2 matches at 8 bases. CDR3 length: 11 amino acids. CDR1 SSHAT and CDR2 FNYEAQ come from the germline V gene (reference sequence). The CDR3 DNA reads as TGTGCTAGCGGGGCAGGGGAGACCCAGTACTTC. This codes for CASGAGETQYF.

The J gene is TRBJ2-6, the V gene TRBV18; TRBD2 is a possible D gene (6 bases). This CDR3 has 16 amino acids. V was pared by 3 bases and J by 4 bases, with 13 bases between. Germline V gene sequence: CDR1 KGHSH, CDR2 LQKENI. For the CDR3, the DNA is TGTGCCAGCTCACCCGGGATGGGAGGAGGGGCCAACGTCCTGACTTTC. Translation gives CASSPGMGGGANVLTF. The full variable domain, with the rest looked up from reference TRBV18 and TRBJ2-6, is NAGVMQNPRHLVRRRGQEARLRCSPMKGHSHVYWYRQLPEEGLKFMVYLQKENIIDESGMPKERFSAEFPKEGPSILRIQQVVRGDSAAYFCASSPGMGGGANVLTFGAGSRLTVL.

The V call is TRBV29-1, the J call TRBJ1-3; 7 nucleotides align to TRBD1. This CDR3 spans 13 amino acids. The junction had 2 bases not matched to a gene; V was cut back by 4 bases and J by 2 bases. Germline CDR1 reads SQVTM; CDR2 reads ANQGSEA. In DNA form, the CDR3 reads TGCAGCGTTGGAGGGGGCGCTGGAAACACCATATATTTT. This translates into CSVGGGAGNTIYF.

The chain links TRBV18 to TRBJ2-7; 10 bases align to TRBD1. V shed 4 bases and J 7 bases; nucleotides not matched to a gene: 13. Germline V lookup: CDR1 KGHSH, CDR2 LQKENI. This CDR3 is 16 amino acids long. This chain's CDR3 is CASSLNTGTGAEEQYV. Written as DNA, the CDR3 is TGTGCCAGCTCACTTAACACCGGGACAGGGGCGGAGGAGCAGTACGTC.

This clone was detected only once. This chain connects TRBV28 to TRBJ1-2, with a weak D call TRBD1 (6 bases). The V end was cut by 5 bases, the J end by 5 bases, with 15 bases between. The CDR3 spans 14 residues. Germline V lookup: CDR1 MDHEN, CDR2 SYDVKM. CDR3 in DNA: TGTGCCAGCAGTACCCGGGACATAGGATATGGCTACACCTTC. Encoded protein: CASSTRDIGYGYTF.

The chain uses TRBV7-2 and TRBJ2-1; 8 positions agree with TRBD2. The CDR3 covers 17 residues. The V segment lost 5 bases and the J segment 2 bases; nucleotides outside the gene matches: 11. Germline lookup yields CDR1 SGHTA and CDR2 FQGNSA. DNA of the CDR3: TGTGCCAGCAGCCACCCCTCTAGCGGGCCACCCTACAATGAGCAGTTCTTC. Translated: CASSHPSSGPPYNEQFF.

The CDR3 coding sequence is TGTGCCAGCAGTGAAGGACTAGTTGGGGGGCCCGGGGAGCTGTTTTTT. Residues: CASSEGLVGGPGELFF. The chain carries TRBV25-1 and TRBJ2-2; maybe TRBD2 (7 bases). The CDR3 is made up of 16 amino acids. Trimming took off 2 bases at V and 6 bases at J, with 16 bases between the two ends. Germline V gene lookup returns CDR1 MGHDK and CDR2 SYGVNS.

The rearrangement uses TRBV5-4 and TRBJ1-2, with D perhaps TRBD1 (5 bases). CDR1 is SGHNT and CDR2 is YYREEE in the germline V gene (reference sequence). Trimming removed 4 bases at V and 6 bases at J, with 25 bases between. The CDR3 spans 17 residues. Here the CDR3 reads CASSQTSGTTGGNGYTF. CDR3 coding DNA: TGTGCCAGCAGCCAAACCTCCGGGACTACAGGCGGGAATGGCTACACCTTC.

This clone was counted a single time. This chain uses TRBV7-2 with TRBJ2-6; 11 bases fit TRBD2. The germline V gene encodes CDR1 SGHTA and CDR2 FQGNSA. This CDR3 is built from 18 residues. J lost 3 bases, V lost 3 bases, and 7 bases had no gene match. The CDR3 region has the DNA TGTGCCAGCAGCTTCCGTAGCGGGAGGGCGAATGGGGCCAACGTCCTGACTTTC. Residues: CASSFRSGRANGANVLTF.

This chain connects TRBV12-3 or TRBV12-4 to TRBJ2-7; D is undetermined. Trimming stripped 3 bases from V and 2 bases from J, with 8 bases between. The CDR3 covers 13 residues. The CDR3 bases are TGTGCCAGCAGTTTCGGTCTGACCTACGAGCAGTACGTC. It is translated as CASSFGLTYEQYV.

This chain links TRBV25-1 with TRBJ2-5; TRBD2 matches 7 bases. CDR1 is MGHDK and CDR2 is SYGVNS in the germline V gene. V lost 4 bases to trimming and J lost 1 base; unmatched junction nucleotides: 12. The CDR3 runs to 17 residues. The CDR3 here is CASSGPRAGEGQETQYF. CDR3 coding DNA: TGTGCCAGCAGTGGGCCCCGGGCGGGAGAAGGCCAAGAGACCCAGTACTTC.